Shown below are 16 T cell receptor beta chains from a single sample sequenced in a study of cytomegalovirus exposure and HLA in healthy donors. Primers included in the PCR were 60 Vbeta and 13 Jbeta primers. Method: immunoSEQ multiplex PCR; TCRdb's copy keeps in-frame clones and lacks some. The sample shows 130,000 to 150,000 clones, over 65% of them seen only once. The specimen was PBMCs. The receptors originated from a man in his forties or fifties in good health and CMV-seropositive.

The CDR3 sequence: CASSAIMGGGGGYTF. CDR3 coding DNA: TGTGCCAGCAGCGCAATTATGGGGGGGGGCGGCGGCTACACCTTC. This sequence joins TRBV7-2 and TRBJ1-2, with D perhaps matching TRBD1 (6 bases). Germline V gene sequence: CDR1 SGHTA, CDR2 FQGNSA. The CDR3 has 15 residues. V dropped 5 bases and J dropped 8 bases, with 21 bases sitting between them. Using reference TRBV7-2 and TRBJ1-2 for the parts outside the CDR3, the full variable domain is GAGVSQSPSNKVTEKGKDVELRCDPISGHTALYWYRQSLGQGLEFLIYFQGNSAPDKSGLPSDRFSAERTGGSVSTLTIQRTQQEDSAVYLCASSAIMGGGGGYTFGSGTRLTVV.

The chain is built from TRBV28 and TRBJ1-2; 12 bases align to TRBD1. CDR3 length: 16 amino acids. Per germline, CDR1 MDHEN and CDR2 SYDVKM. Unmatched junction bases numbered 9, after V lost 7 bases and J lost 3 bases. The CDR3 sequence is CASTPSGTGGHYGYTF. CDR3 DNA: TGTGCCAGCACCCCTTCCGGGACAGGGGGCCACTATGGCTACACCTTC.

The chain couples TRBV4-2 to TRBJ2-7, with TRBD1 identical over 7 bases. Trimming at V came to 4 bases and at J to 4 bases, leaving 10 bases not matched to a gene. CDR1 is LGHNA and CDR2 is YNFKEQ in the germline V gene. The CDR3 length is 15 residues. This chain's CDR3 is CASSLSQGDSYEQYF. The CDR3 DNA reads as TGTGCCAGCAGCCTTTCGCAAGGGGACAGTTACGAGCAGTACTTC.

The V gene is TRBV6-5, the J gene TRBJ1-1; TRBD1 might be the D (5 bases). Germline lookup yields CDR1 MNHEY and CDR2 SVGAGI. The CDR3 consists of 14 residues. The V end lost 2 bases, the J end lost 5 bases, and 12 bases lay between the germline ends. The CDR3, as DNA: TGTGCCAGCAGTTACGGGCGGGGCTGGACTGAAGCTTTCTTT. Translated: CASSYGRGWTEAFF.

This chain connects TRBV7-2 to TRBJ1-2; D gene ambiguous. CDR1 and CDR2 (germline): SGHTA, FQGNSA. The V end was cut by 3 bases, the J end by 8 bases, with 16 bases between. The CDR3 loop spans 14 amino acids. CDR3 in amino acids: CASSLAGSPQGYTF. CDR3 in DNA: TGTGCCAGCAGCTTGGCGGGGTCCCCTCAAGGCTACACCTTC. The full variable domain, with the rest looked up from reference TRBV7-2 and TRBJ1-2, is GAGVSQSPSNKVTEKGKDVELRCDPISGHTALYWYRQSLGQGLEFLIYFQGNSAPDKSGLPSDRFSAERTGGSVSTLTIQRTQQEDSAVYLCASSLAGSPQGYTFGSGTRLTVV.

This clone has only a few counts. The gene calls are TRBV5-1 and TRBJ1-3; no clear D. The CDR3 runs to 15 residues. Germline values: CDR1 SGHRS, CDR2 YFSETQ. Trimming cost V 5 bases and J 0 bases, with 12 bases left between them. This CDR3 is CASRLQSGSGNTIYF. CDR3 coding DNA: TGCGCCAGCAGGTTGCAATCCGGCTCTGGAAACACCATATATTTT.

The J gene is TRBJ2-3, the V gene TRBV9, with a tentative D call TRBD1 (6 bases). The CDR3 runs 16 residues. V dropped 3 bases and J dropped 0 bases, with 14 bases sitting between them. The germline CDR1 and CDR2 sequences are SGDLS and YYNGEE. CDR3 nucleotides: TGTGCCAGCAGCGCCCGGACAGCTTCTAGCACAGATACGCAGTATTTT. It encodes CASSARTASSTDTQYF.

The rearrangement links TRBV6-5 to TRBJ2-7; D might be TRBD2 (6 bases). The germline V gene has CDR1 MNHEY and CDR2 SVGAGI. This CDR3 has 12 amino acids. Trimming cost V 0 bases and J 7 bases, with 7 bases left between them. The CDR3 protein is CASSYSREEQYF. The CDR3 region has the DNA TGTGCCAGCAGTTACTCGCGGGAAGAGCAGTACTTC.

This sequence joins TRBV27 and TRBJ2-2, with D perhaps TRBD1 (6 bases). The CDR3 covers 17 residues. Looked up from germline, CDR1 is MNHEY and CDR2 is SMNVEV (reference sequence). Between the trimmed V and J ends, which lost 2 bases and 5 bases, there was a span of 18 bases. The CDR3, as DNA: TGTGCCAGCAGTTTACAGGCAGGGGCAGGGTGGACCGGGGAGCTGTTTTTT. This sequence encodes CASSLQAGAGWTGELFF.

The CDR3 loop is CASSSLGLAESGANVLTF. The CDR3 nucleotides are TGTGCCAGCAGCTCCCTCGGACTAGCTGAGAGTGGGGCCAACGTCCTGACTTTC. The genes are TRBV7-3 and TRBJ2-6, with 8 bases that match TRBD2. The germline V gene encodes CDR1 SGHTA and CDR2 FQGTGA. There are 18 residues in the CDR3. Trimming removed 4 bases from V and 3 bases from J; junction bases left unmatched: 11.

This chain connects TRBV7-9 to TRBJ1-6; no firm D call. This CDR3 is 13 amino acids long. Germline V gives CDR1 SEHNR, CDR2 FQNEAQ (reference sequence). V shed 10 bases and J shed 8 bases, with 15 bases lying between them. As DNA, the CDR3 is TGTGCCAACAGACCCCTGAGGGATTCACCCCTCCACTTT. Translation: CANRPLRDSPLHF.

This chain joins TRBV5-4 and TRBJ2-2; TRBD1 is a possible D gene (5 bases). CDR1 and CDR2 (germline): SGHNT, YYREEE (reference sequence). This CDR3 comprises 16 residues. Trimming pared 0 bases from V and 6 bases from J, leaving 15 bases between. CDR3 protein: CASSLGRQGKAGELFF. The CDR3 DNA reads as TGTGCCAGCAGCTTGGGTCGGCAGGGAAAGGCCGGGGAGCTGTTTTTT.

The chain is built from TRBV5-4 and TRBJ2-6, with D tentatively TRBD2 (6 bases). The germline V gene encodes CDR1 SGHNT and CDR2 YYREEE (reference sequence). The CDR3 contains 17 residues. Trimming took off 4 bases at V and 2 bases at J, with 16 bases between the two ends. The chain's CDR3 is CASSAGLGLPGANVLTF. Written as DNA, the CDR3 is TGTGCCAGCAGCGCGGGGCTAGGACTCCCTGGGGCCAACGTCCTGACTTTC.

This clone occurred a few times. The rearrangement joins TRBV30 to TRBJ1-2; no definite D call. The CDR3 covers 14 residues. Trimming pared 0 bases from V and 4 bases from J, leaving 12 bases between. CDR1 and CDR2 (germline): GTSNPN, SVGIG (reference sequence). The CDR3 DNA reads TGTGCCTGGAGTGTACTGTCGCGGGGCTATGGCTACACCTTC. It translates to CAWSVLSRGYGYTF. Full variable domain (outside the CDR3, taken from reference TRBV30 and TRBJ1-2): SQTIHQWPATLVQPVGSPLSLECTVEGTSNPNLYWYRQAAGRGLQLLFYSVGIGQISSEVPQNLSASRPQDRQFILSSKKLLLSDSGFYLCAWSVLSRGYGYTFGSGTRLTVV.

The V gene is TRBV6-5, the J gene TRBJ2-2; the D gene is possibly TRBD2 (5 bases). The germline V gene encodes CDR1 MNHEY and CDR2 SVGAGI. Trimming took 6 bases from V and 1 from J, leaving 9 bases between them. CDR3 length: 14 amino acids. In DNA, the CDR3 is TGTGCCAGCAGGGAAACTAGGAACACCGGGGAGCTGTTTTTT. Translated, it gives CASRETRNTGELFF.

The chain uses TRBV7-2 and TRBJ1-5; TRBD1 aligns across 7 bases. This CDR3 has 14 residues. CDR1 SGHTA and CDR2 FQGNSA come from the germline V gene. J lost 5 bases, V lost 2 bases, and 3 bases had no gene match. As DNA, the CDR3 is TGTGCCAGCAGCTTACGGCAGGGGGATCAGCCCCAGCATTTT. Amino acids: CASSLRQGDQPQHF.